A single sample is the source of the 16 T cell receptor beta chains below, sequenced in a study of vaccination and CD4 T cells after COVID-19. An Oncomine TCR Beta short-read assay was used to sequence the DNA from cultured CD4+ T cells. TCRdb recomputed calls from the PCR reads with MiXCR, one row per CDR3 protein. The sample shows about 14,000 distinct CDR3 sequences, 40% to 45% of them seen only once. Treatment indicated: approximately nine-day PBMC culture with coronavirus spike peptide pools or control peptides (ViraFEST assay). No antigen has been identified for these receptors. The sample was CD4+ T cells from blood, cultured in vitro. These receptors were taken from a human donor who had recovered from COVID-19.

This clonotype was seen more than once but under ten times. The chain links TRBV10-1 to TRBJ1-1; 8 nucleotides line up with TRBD1. Unmatched junction bases numbered 6, after V lost 0 bases and J lost 3 bases. The CDR3 consists of 16 residues. Germline V gene data show CDR1 as WNHNN and CDR2 as SYGVQD (reference sequence). The CDR3 sequence is CASSESQGAKDTEAFF. DNA for the CDR3: TGCGCCAGCAGTGAGTCCCAGGGGGCGAAGGACACTGAAGCTTTCTTT.

A few counts support this clonotype. This chain uses TRBV20-1 with TRBJ2-3; TRBD2 matches 10 bases. The ends lost 4 bases at V and 0 bases at J; junction bases unmatched: 7. Per germline, CDR1 DFQATT and CDR2 SNEGSKA (reference sequence). CDR3 length: 16 residues. The CDR3 loop is CSAMALAGVSTDTQYF. CDR3 DNA sequence: TGCAGTGCTATGGCCCTAGCGGGAGTTAGCACAGATACGCAGTATTTT.

This rearrangement joins TRBV30 to TRBJ2-5; 9 bases map to TRBD2. Germline CDR1 and CDR2: GTSNPN and SVGIG (reference sequence). The CDR3 spans 15 residues. Germline trimming cut 3 bases from V and 3 bases from J; bases unmatched to any gene: 8. DNA of the CDR3: TGTGCCTGGAGCCAATTAGCGGGAGATAAAGAGACCCAGTACTTC. Its protein is CAWSQLAGDKETQYF.

The chain employs TRBV6-2 or TRBV6-3 and TRBJ2-5, with 13 bases lining up with TRBD2. V lost 4 bases, J lost 2 bases, and 4 bases stayed unmatched. Germline V gives CDR1 MNHEY, CDR2 SVGEGT. The CDR3 loop spans 16 amino acids. This CDR3 reads CASSWTSGGSQETQYF. Here the CDR3 DNA reads TGTGCCAGCAGTTGGACTAGCGGGGGCTCACAAGAGACCCAGTACTTC.

The chain joins TRBV3-1 to TRBJ2-7; 10 bases are a match to TRBD2. The CDR3 is made up of 15 amino acids. Germline loops: CDR1 LGHDT, CDR2 YNNKEL (reference sequence). V dropped 4 bases and J dropped 6; count of bases not matched to a gene: 9. The CDR3 DNA is TGTGCCAGCAGCCCGAAGCCTAGCGGGAGTATCGAGCAGTACTTC. Amino acids: CASSPKPSGSIEQYF.

In its sample, this clonotype was seen a few times. The chain combines TRBV19 with TRBJ1-2, with 7 bases aligning to TRBD1. Germline CDR1 reads LNHDA; CDR2 reads SQIVND (reference sequence). J lost 1 base, V lost 4 bases, and 3 bases had no gene match. This CDR3 comprises 14 residues. The CDR3, as DNA: TGTGCCAGTAGTAAACGGGACAGTAACTATGGCTACACCTTC. Its protein product is CASSKRDSNYGYTF.

This chain links TRBV11-2 with TRBJ1-1; the D is unclear. Germline CDR1 SGHAT, CDR2 FQNNGV. Between the trimmed V and J ends, which lost 5 bases and 3 bases, there was a span of 10 bases. The CDR3 runs 13 residues. The DNA of the CDR3 is TGTGCCAGCAGCCTCCAGAGGTACACTGAAGCTTTCTTT. It translates to CASSLQRYTEAFF.

The CDR3 DNA reads as TGTGCCAGCAGCTTATATATGAGGGGCACAGATACGCAGTATTTT. Translation: CASSLYMRGTDTQYF. The rearrangement uses TRBV5-6 and TRBJ2-3, with D possibly TRBD2 on 5 matching bases. From germline, CDR1 is SGHDT and CDR2 YYEEEE. The CDR3 contains 15 residues. V lost 2 bases and J 1 base, leaving 11 bases between the germline ends. Full variable domain (missing parts from reference TRBV5-6 and TRBJ2-3): DAGVTQSPTHLIKTRGQQVTLRCSPKSGHDTVSWYQQALGQGPQFIFQYYEEEERQRGNFPDRFSGHQFPNYSSELNVNALLLGDSALYLCASSLYMRGTDTQYFGPGTRLTVL.

The chain links TRBV11-2 to TRBJ1-3, with D perhaps TRBD1 (5 bases). This CDR3 has 16 residues. Between the trimmed V and J ends, which lost 4 bases and 0 bases, there was a span of 13 bases. CDR1 and CDR2 from the germline V gene are SGHAT and FQNNGV. The CDR3 DNA follows: TGTGCCAGCAGCTCAGGACACCGGATCTCTGGAAACACCATATATTTT. As protein: CASSSGHRISGNTIYF.

As concerns this clonotype: A read error is possible here, since a much larger clone lies one base away. V usage is TRBV24-1 and J usage is TRBJ2-5, with D perhaps matching TRBD1 (6 bases). Germline lookup yields CDR1 KGHDR and CDR2 SFDVKD. This CDR3 region has 13 residues. Trimming took 4 bases from V and 4 from J, leaving 9 bases between them. The DNA for the CDR3 is TGTGCCACCAGTGACCCGACAGGAGAGACCCAGTACTTC. Protein product: CATSDPTGETQYF.

The V call is TRBV19, the J call TRBJ1-6; D is unresolved. The CDR3 runs 14 residues. V was shortened by 1 base and J by 7 bases, with 8 bases between the two germline ends. CDR1 and CDR2 from the germline V gene are LNHDA and SQIVND (reference sequence). In nucleotides, the CDR3 is TGTGCCAGTAGTATAGGGGTCGGGAATTCACCCCTCCACTTT. It specifies CASSIGVGNSPLHF.

The chain combines TRBV20-1 with TRBJ1-5, with TRBD1 identical over 9 bases. CDR1 DFQATT and CDR2 SNEGSKA come from the germline V gene (reference sequence). V lost 6 bases, J lost 7 bases, and 7 bases stayed unmatched. The CDR3 loop spans 13 amino acids. The CDR3 loop is CSAPGQGGQPQHF. Here the CDR3 DNA reads TGCAGTGCCCCGGGACAGGGTGGACAGCCCCAGCATTTT.

This clonotype showed up just a few times. The V and J genes are TRBV20-1 and TRBJ1-2, with 8 bases lining up with TRBD1. This CDR3 is built from 14 residues. V was pared by 4 bases and J by 4 bases, with 8 bases of the junction left unmatched. The germline V gene encodes CDR1 DFQATT and CDR2 SNEGSKA (reference sequence). The CDR3 loop is CSAISTGGSYGYTF. DNA for the CDR3: TGCAGTGCTATAAGCACAGGGGGTTCCTATGGCTACACCTTC.

The chain is built from TRBV30 and TRBJ1-3, with D perhaps TRBD1 (6 bases). The CDR3 covers 13 residues. Trimming left V 1 base short and J 5 bases short, with 9 bases between. Germline CDR1 and CDR2: GTSNPN and SVGIG (reference sequence). CDR3 nucleotides: TGTGCCTGGAGTGCCCAGGGGAGAAACACCATATATTTT. Protein product: CAWSAQGRNTIYF.

This clonotype is medium-sized within its sample. This chain uses TRBV19 with TRBJ1-2; maybe TRBD1 (6 bases). CDR3 length: 15 residues. Between the trimmed V and J ends, which lost 6 bases and 3 bases, there was a span of 17 bases. Per the germline V gene, CDR1 is LNHDA and CDR2 is SQIVND (reference sequence). For the CDR3, the DNA is TGTGCCAGTAGCCCCACAGGGAATTCGGACTATGGCTACACCTTC. Translating gives CASSPTGNSDYGYTF.

The V call is TRBV7-3, the J call TRBJ2-5, with 11 bases fitting TRBD2. This CDR3 spans 20 amino acids. Germline V gives CDR1 SGHTA, CDR2 FQGTGA. J lost 6 bases, V lost 1 base, and 19 bases had no gene match. The CDR3 DNA is TGTGCCAGCAGCTTAAAGGTGAGAGGACTAGCGGGCCTCACGGGAAAGACCCAGTACTTC. Residues: CASSLKVRGLAGLTGKTQYF.